The present entry profiles one TCR beta chain with its context. Authors' methods: Amplification of reference gene primers provided the estimated nucleated cell counts. Method: immunoSEQ multiplex PCR; TCRdb's copy keeps in-frame clones and lacks some. The DNA was the basis for D and trimming; V, J and clone size are from that table. The table shows tens of thousands of clones, with 75% to 90% occurring only once. These data originate in a study of blood T cell repertoires in COVID-19. Study-wide context: Italy, Spain and the United States were the sources of the convalescent and acute COVID-19 samples. The cDNA or gDNA used as material had been derived from T cells, B-cell-depleted T cells, or PBMCs.

Material for sequencing was peripheral blood. The source of this sequence is a man aged 45 to 65 with active or convalescent COVID-19.

CDR3 in DNA: TGTGCCAGCAACCGGGGACAGACGAACACTGAAGCTTTCTTT. Protein: CASNRGQTNTEAFF. This rearrangement joins TRBV6-5 to TRBJ1-1; 7 nucleotides align to TRBD1. V gave up 7 bases and J gave up 1 base; unmatched junction bases: 6. Germline V gene sequence: CDR1 MNHEY, CDR2 SVGAGI. The CDR3 extends over 14 amino acids.